Included here is one T cell receptor (beta chain) sequence, with context. As yet, its antigen is unknown. Some clones are missing from TCRdb's copy, which holds only in-frame ones; the method was immunoSEQ multiplex PCR. The table shows about 40,000 clones, with about nine tenths occurring only once. V was clipped by 4 bases and J by 2 bases, with 14 bases between them. The CDR3 sequence is 15 residues long. Germline values: CDR1 SGHTA, CDR2 FQGTGA. This sample stems from a study of T cells in narcolepsy. Across the study: Enrolled donors included narcolepsy type 1 or type 2 patients and healthy controls.

Study-wide results and limits: Blood of same and different patients, but not healthy controls, reportedly held recurring autoreactive clonotypes. Some memory CD4+ repertoires had no autoreactive clone sequences. Comparing one patient's CSF and blood CD4+ clonotypes highlighted HCRT- and TRIB2-specific autoreactive clonotypes.

This TCR was sampled from a human donor with narcolepsy. What was sequenced was CD45RA- memory CD4+ T cells from PBMCs. The chain joins TRBV7-3 to TRBJ1-1, with D unresolved. CDR3 sequence: CASSSTNLGNTEAFF. The DNA of the CDR3 is TGTGCCAGCAGCTCCACAAACTTAGGAAACACTGAAGCTTTCTTT.